The source of this T cell receptor (beta chain) is a study of shared clonotypes between healthy human individuals (TCRdb year 2020). In terms of the full investigation: A few men and a couple of women, aged 18 to 49 years, made up the cohort. Each donor's leukapheresis produced roughly between about 0.9 and 9.5 billion PBMCs. To estimate repertoire size and how much clonotype sharing occurs between individuals, the study deeply sequenced the blood TCR repertoires of several healthy adults. For each donor, three plates each were used for CD4 naive and CD4 memory, two plates were used for CD8 naive, and one plate was used for CD8 memory. To increase sequencing depth and limit assay-specific biases, different laboratories used diverse techniques to prepare libraries and sequence TCR repertoires.

The research as a whole found: Higher generation probabilities were observed for clonotypes shared by all four sorted-subset donors than for non-shared clonotypes. Pairwise subsampling indicated that sequencing depth was expected to affect the degree of clonotype sharing among donors. Sampling was restricted to blood, and TCR repertoires in tissues likely differ from the TCR repertoires found in blood. Rarefaction of sorted-subset datasets indicated incomplete sequencing despite the large sequencing depth. Approximately 5% of naive CD4, roughly 3.6% of naive CD8, 2% to 2.5% of memory CD4, and approximately 0.4% of memory CD8 clonotypes were shared across a few donors. Because the study included a small number of donors, the genetic and exposure-history diversity represented was limited. Larger estimated clonotype richness was generally found for naive subsets than for memory subsets.

Inclusive of the bounding cysteine and phenylalanine, the CDR3 is 14 residues long. Only the CDR3 DNA is retained, 42 bases long and in frame from the first base. CDR1 and CDR2 (SGHTA, FQGNSA) derive from the germline V gene. The junction carries 16 bases between V and J, which are trimmed by 0 bases and 11 bases respectively. Points on this clone: Its antigen is still unknown. The record has no base qualities; no much larger clone is one base away.

TCR CDR3 regions were amplified from genomic DNA by multiplex PCR using the deep immunoSEQ assay. Extracted genomic DNA from each cell subset was distributed evenly across all wells of several immunoSEQ 96-well plates, and each plate was treated as a replicate. For sorted subsets, about 200 ng genomic DNA, equal to 30,000 or so T cell genomes, was loaded into each replicate PCR. The purified libraries were quantified using a Qubit 3.0 fluorometer, sized with a Bioanalyzer 2100, and then quantified again using the KAPA Library Quantification kit. Each immunoSEQ 96-well plate was sequenced on its own single-read 150-cycle Illumina NextSeq 550 flow cell. Per the original workflow: Because only junctional sequences without quality scores were contained in the immunoSEQ output, filtering matching that applied to full-length reads could not be performed. To assign V/J genes and CDR3, sequences were annotated using PyIR, a Python wrapper for IgBLAST v1.9, with IMGT germline references. Reads were removed for weak V/J assignments (E-value above 1e-6), missing CDR3, stop codons, out-of-frame junctions, or ambiguous translated residues. V3J clonotypes were defined as sequences sharing the same inferred V gene, J gene, and CDR3 amino acid sequence. Percentage overlap between repertoires was calculated by dividing the number of shared unique clonotypes by the size of the smaller repertoire. Richness of each repertoire was evaluated using RTK rarefaction, the Chao1 estimator, and Recon v2.1 estimates of unobserved clonotypes. For all TCRbeta clonotypes obtained by the gDNA method from a few donors, generation probabilities were computed with OLGA. Drawn from immuneACCESS, this table holds only the in-frame rearrangements with V and J called that TCRdb kept. Clones are partly lost; checked studies trace under half to an unresolved V gene and leave the rest unexplained. V and J calls and clone size are as listed in that table; D and trimming were resolved from the DNA. For this sample there are 950,000 to 1,100,000 clones; 75% appear just once. Clones ranked in the top ten supply about 1.5% of the sample.

Healthy HIV-negative adults with no recently reported acute infections or vaccinations were included as donors. All donors were Caucasian adults living in Nashville, Tennessee, USA. CD4+ T cells were enriched by magnetic negative selection; naive cells were then positively selected on CD45RA, and the negative fraction formed the memory subset. Blood was collected by leukapheresis, and PBMCs were isolated by Ficoll-Histopaque density gradient centrifugation and then cryopreserved in liquid nitrogen vapor phase. Purity and quantity of every magnetically sorted T cell population were checked by analytical flow cytometry. Each sorted fraction had its genomic DNA isolated and then quantified by UV absorbance on a Nanodrop 2000c.

Recombination joined TRBV7-2 with TRBJ1-1; TRBD1 is a possible D gene, resting on 6 matching bases. Sequenced material: memory CD4+ T cells sorted from blood. This specimen's cell subset or site label, per the study, means: CD45RA-negative fraction. The sequence was obtained from a man aged 18 to 35 in good health. The sequenced DNA: TGTGCCAGCAGCTTAGCGTCCCAGGGGCGCAGGGCTTTCTTT. This sequence encodes CASSLASQGRRAFF. With the rest looked up from the reference TRBV7-2 and TRBJ1-1 genes rather than sequenced, the full variable domain is GAGVSQSPSNKVTEKGKDVELRCDPISGHTALYWYRQSLGQGLEFLIYFQGNSAPDKSGLPSDRFSAERTGGSVSTLTIQRTQQEDSAVYLCASSLASQGRRAFFGQGTRLTVV.